These T cell receptor beta chains were read from a single sample in a study of cytomegalovirus exposure and HLA in healthy donors. The assay was immunoSEQ multiplex PCR, and TCRdb's table has in-frame clones only and misses some. This table has 65,000 to 100,000 clones, 70% to 80% appearing once. The sequencing input was PBMCs. The receptors were sampled from a woman aged 40 to 55 in good health and CMV-seropositive. Each CDR3 is given with its conserved first and last residue. D genes are given only for firm matches. Not every row has a clone size; where given, it reads once, few, many or a size class.

TRBJ2-5	TRBV6-1	once	NA	TGTGCCAGCTCCGAGGGGGGGGAAGAGACCCAGTACTTC	CASSEGGEETQYF
TRBJ2-1	TRBV18	NA	TRBD2	TGTGCCAGCTCACGACTTTCTAGCGGGGGGATAAATGAGCAGTTCTTC	CASSRLSSGGINEQFF
TRBJ1-1	TRBV10-1	NA	TRBD1	TGCGCCAGCAGCGCCGGGACAGCGAACACTGAAGCTTTCTTT	CASSAGTANTEAFF
TRBJ1-2	TRBV29-1	NA	TRBD1	TGCAGCGTTGGAATTTCCGGGACAGGGGGCAGCTATGGCTACACCTTC	CSVGISGTGGSYGYTF
TRBJ1-4	TRBV7-9	NA	NA	TGTGCCAGCAGCTATTCGACAGCGATTAATGAAAAACTGTTTTTT	CASSYSTAINEKLFF
TRBJ1-1	TRBV10-1	few	NA	TGCGCCAGCAGTACAGCGGGATTGAACACTGAAGCTTTCTTT	CASSTAGLNTEAFF
TRBJ2-3	TRBV9	NA	NA	TGTGCCAGCAGCGTAATGGCGGCAGATACGCAGTATTTT	CASSVMAADTQYF
TRBJ2-7	TRBV4-3	NA	NA	TGCGCCAGCAGCCAAGATAGAGGGACTGGTTACGAGCAGTACTTC	CASSQDRGTGYEQYF
TRBJ1-4	TRBV4-1	NA	NA	TGCGCCAGCAGCCAAGGGGCAGGGCTCAGGGTGGATGAAAAACTGTTTTTT	CASSQGAGLRVDEKLFF
TRBJ2-1	TRBV2	once	TRBD2	TGTGCCAGCAGTGAAGCCCCTAGCGGGGGCTATGAGCAGTTCTTC	CASSEAPSGGYEQFF
TRBJ1-3	TRBV27	once	NA	TGTGCCAGCAGTTTATCCTCGGGCTCTGGAAACACCATATATTTT	CASSLSSGSGNTIYF
TRBJ2-7	TRBV27	once	TRBD1	TGTGCCAGCGGCCCCGGGACAGGGGCTTACGAGCAGTACTTC	CASGPGTGAYEQYF
TRBJ1-5	TRBV28	once	TRBD1	TGTGCCAGCTTCGCCGGGACAGGCTATGGCAATCAGCCCCAGCATTTT	CASFAGTGYGNQPQHF
TRBJ2-3	TRBV7-9	NA	NA	TGTGCCAGCAGCTTAGCCTCAGCGGTCCCAGATACGCAGTATTTT	CASSLASAVPDTQYF
TRBJ2-4	TRBV7-9	NA	NA	TGTGCCAGCAGCCCCTTTCAGGCTTTAGCCAAAAACATTCAGTACTTC	CASSPFQALAKNIQYF
TRBJ1-4	TRBV27	NA	NA	TGTGCCAGCCGTCCCTTTTTCGGTGAATCAAGGGGAGGTGAAAAACTGTTTTTT	CASRPFFGESRGGEKLFF
TRBJ1-3	TRBV7-9	few	NA	TGTGCCAGCAGTTCAGAACGGGGGGACTCTGGAAACACCATATATTTT	CASSSERGDSGNTIYF
TRBJ1-1	TRBV19	NA	TRBD1	TGTGCCAGTAATGCCGGGACAGGTTCTGCTGAAGCTTTCTTT	CASNAGTGSAEAFF
TRBJ1-1	TRBV5-1	NA	TRBD1	TGCGCCAGCAGGACAGGGGTAAACACTGAAGCTTTCTTT	CASRTGVNTEAFF
TRBJ1-4	TRBV29-1	once	NA	TGCAGCGCCGGGACTGTGGCAACTAATGAAAAACTGTTTTTT	CSAGTVATNEKLFF
TRBJ2-7	TRBV6-5	NA	TRBD2	TGTGCCAGCAGTTACTGGATAGCGGGATCGTACGAGCAGTACTTC	CASSYWIAGSYEQYF
TRBJ2-7	TRBV9	NA	TRBD1	TGTGCCAGCAGCAAGGGGACAGCGATTGCCTACGAGCAGTACTTC	CASSKGTAIAYEQYF
TRBJ2-7	TRBV27	NA	TRBD2	TGTGCCAGCAGTGTGACTAGCGGGGGGACCTACGAGCAGTACTTC	CASSVTSGGTYEQYF
TRBJ1-3	TRBV30	NA	NA	TGTGCCTGGAGTTCCCGGAGAACTGGAAACACCATATATTTT	CAWSSRRTGNTIYF
TRBJ1-1	TRBV19	NA	NA	TGTGCCAGTAGTGCGGTCAACACTGAAGCTTTCTTT	CASSAVNTEAFF
TRBJ2-5	TRBV27	NA	NA	TGTGCCAGCAGTTCCCTAGCTACTGAGACCCAGTACTTC	CASSSLATETQYF
TRBJ1-2	TRBV5-1	NA	NA	TGCGCCAGCAGCTTGGGGGACACCTATGGCTACACCTTC	CASSLGDTYGYTF
TRBJ1-2	TRBV4-3	NA	NA	TGCGCCAGCAGCCAAGGACTTTCGAGGGCGGCCTATGGCTACACCTTC	CASSQGLSRAAYGYTF
TRBJ1-2	TRBV10-1	NA	TRBD1	TGCGCCAGCTCGCCGGGACAGGGGATCAACTATGGCTACACCTTC	CASSPGQGINYGYTF
TRBJ2-7	TRBV4-2	NA	TRBD2	TGTGCCAGCAGCCAAGTGGGAGCGGGAGCAGGCGAGCAGTACTTC	CASSQVGAGAGEQYF
TRBJ1-2	TRBV2	NA	TRBD1	TGTGCCAGCCCCACTGTTGGGGCAGGGGGCGATGGCTACACCTTC	CASPTVGAGGDGYTF